These 8 T cell receptor beta chains came from one sample sequenced in a study of Ad26.COV2.S vaccination and SARS-CoV-2 variants. Sequencing used immunoSEQ multiplex PCR; TCRdb keeps in-frame clones, though not all of them. The sample has a few hundred thousand clones, roughly four fifths seen once. The treatment denotes: around 19 received Ad26.COV2.S at low or high dose, single or two shots; about 5 received placebo; per-sample allocation not given. Sampling happened 63 days after the first vaccine or placebo injection. The sequencing here drew on peripheral blood, taken in a trial of Ad26.COV2.S vaccine versus placebo. The receptor set was obtained from a person between 18 and 60 years old who received the Ad26.COV2.S COVID-19 vaccine or a placebo.

The chain employs TRBV3-1 (or the pseudogene TRBV3-2) and TRBJ1-3; D remains ambiguous. CDR1 LGHDT and CDR2 YNNKEL come from the germline V gene (reference sequence). Trimming shortened V by 0 bases and J by 0 bases, and 6 bases separated the two germline ends. This CDR3 contains 15 residues. CDR3 sequence (DNA): TGTGCCAGCAGCCAAGATTCCATCTCTGGAAACACCATATATTTT. Its protein is CASSQDSISGNTIYF.

The chain combines TRBV21-1 with TRBJ1-1; TRBD1 is taken as the D call from the table, unchecked against the DNA. TRBV21-1 has pseudogene status. CDR3 length: 17 residues. Here the CDR3 reads CASSKRDRGLENTEAFF. For the CDR3, the DNA is TGTGCCAGCAGCAAAAGGGACAGGGGGCTGGAGAACACTGAAGCTTTCTTT.

The genes are TRBV30 and TRBJ2-3; TRBD2 matches 10 bases. There are 14 residues in the CDR3. J gave up 6 bases and V 2 bases, and 5 bases lay outside the gene matches. Germline CDR1 GTSNPN, CDR2 SVGIG (reference sequence). The chain's CDR3 is CAWSMASGSDTQYF. CDR3 nucleotide sequence: TGTGCCTGGAGTATGGCTAGCGGGAGTGATACGCAGTATTTT.

Only one count was recorded for this clone. This CDR3 reads CASRGSDYEQYF. CDR3 nucleotide sequence: TGCGCCAGCAGAGGCAGCGACTACGAGCAGTACTTC. This chain connects TRBV5-1 to TRBJ2-7; no firm D call. There are 12 residues in the CDR3. V was clipped by 5 bases and J by 3 bases, with 9 bases between them. CDR1 is SGHRS and CDR2 is YFSETQ in the germline V gene. The full variable domain, rest sourced from reference TRBV5-1 and TRBJ2-7, is KAGVTQTPRYLIKTRGQQVTLSCSPISGHRSVSWYQQTPGQGLQFLFEYFSETQRNKGNFPGRFSGRQFSNSRSEMNVSTLELGDSALYLCASRGSDYEQYFGPGTRLTVT.

This clone appeared a single time. This chain links TRBV28 with TRBJ1-2; weak D call: TRBD1 (6 bases). The length of the CDR3 is 17 residues. Germline values: CDR1 MDHEN, CDR2 SYDVKM. Trimming left V 4 bases short and J 4 bases short, with 22 bases between. CDR3 amino acids: CASSSRTENPYAYGYTF. For the CDR3, the DNA is TGTGCCAGCAGTTCGAGGACAGAGAATCCTTACGCCTATGGCTACACCTTC.

The chain links TRBV11-3 to TRBJ2-1; no clear D gene. V was shortened by 8 bases and J by 4 bases, with 3 bases between the two germline ends. The CDR3 is 10 amino acids. Looked up from germline, CDR1 is SGHNT and CDR2 is YENEEA. CDR3 DNA: TGTGCCAGCGGTTACAATGAGCAGTTCTTC. Its translation is CASGYNEQFF.

This rearrangement joins TRBV18 to TRBJ1-4; D uncertain. V was pared by 3 bases and J by 5 bases, with 7 bases between. Germline assignment: CDR1 KGHSH and CDR2 LQKENI. The CDR3 totals 13 residues. As DNA, the CDR3 is TGTGCCAGCTCACCGAGTCAAAATGAAAAACTGTTTTTT. Amino acid sequence: CASSPSQNEKLFF.

The rearrangement links TRBV18 to TRBJ2-7, with D possibly matching TRBD2 (6 bases). The CDR3 has 14 residues. CDR1 and CDR2 (germline): KGHSH, LQKENI. Trimming left V 3 bases short and J 0 bases short, with 9 bases between. CDR3 DNA sequence: TGTGCCAGCTCACCCGGAGGGAGCTCCTACGAGCAGTACTTC. It specifies CASSPGGSSYEQYF.